These T cell receptor beta chains were read from a single sample in a study of T cells in Graves' hyperthyroidism and ophthalmopathy. TCRdb used MiXCR to reprocess the multiplex PCR reads, holding one entry per CDR3 protein. The sample includes about 590,000 distinct CDR3 sequences, approximately 15% of them seen just once. Sequencing was done on a sample of blood. These receptors all stem from a woman younger than 30 with Graves' ophthalmopathy. The conserved cysteine and the conserved F or W are not part of the CDR3 here.

J gene: TRBJ1-1; V gene: TRBV2; CDR3 protein: ASNPWWI
J gene: TRBJ1-2; V gene: TRBV28; CDR3 protein: ASSFFQGANYGYT
J gene: TRBJ2-6; V gene: TRBV29-1; CDR3 protein: SVGTSGRYGANVLT
J gene: TRBJ2-7; V gene: TRBV29-1; CDR3 protein: SVERNDYEQY
J gene: TRBJ2-5; V gene: TRBV27; CDR3 protein: ASSTRQGSHGY
J gene: TRBJ2-5; V gene: TRBV6-1; CDR3 protein: ASSTGLKTQY
J gene: TRBJ2-5; V gene: TRBV28; CDR3 protein: ASSFLDSIMQTQY
J gene: TRBJ1-1; V gene: TRBV27; CDR3 protein: ASSLYTYTEAF
J gene: TRBJ1-2; V gene: TRBV7-8; CDR3 protein: ASAPQRHYGYT
J gene: TRBJ1-5; V gene: TRBV3-1; CDR3 protein: ASSQDRTDNQPQH
J gene: TRBJ2-4; V gene: TRBV12-3/TRBV12-4; CDR3 protein: ASSLRILGNIQY
J gene: TRBJ2-5; V gene: TRBV29-1; CDR3 protein: SVALSGKETQY
J gene: TRBJ2-7; V gene: TRBV6-1; CDR3 protein: ASLPAGDSSYEQY
J gene: TRBJ2-3; V gene: TRBV30; CDR3 protein: AWRPRGQSTDTQY
J gene: TRBJ1-5; V gene: TRBV30; CDR3 protein: AWRIGTGDYQPQH
J gene: TRBJ2-1; V gene: TRBV4-1; CDR3 protein: ASSQQYNEQF
J gene: TRBJ1-2; V gene: TRBV20-1; CDR3 protein: SVPTTGGASRGYT